This TCR beta chain comes out of a study of OX40 agonist ivuxolimab in advanced cancers. Study context: Checkpoint inhibitors had been given previously to roughly 40% of patients.

Germline loops: CDR1 MGHRA, CDR2 YSYEKL. The CDR3 runs to 18 residues. V lost 0 bases and J lost 2, with 19 bases in between. Whole-study results and caveats: Averaged across samples, CD8+ T cells carried more expanded clones than CD4+ did. Within 6 weeks, CD4+ and CD8+ blood T cells expanded clonally at 0.1 to 3.0 mg/kg.

To note about this clone: Its antigen is still unknown.

The assay was immunoSEQ multiplex PCR, and TCRdb's table has in-frame clones only and misses some. The sample shows 35,000 to 45,000 clones, approximately 83% of them seen only once. This clonotype was sampled from an adult with an advanced solid tumor such as melanoma, head and neck, liver or kidney cancer. The rearrangement joins TRBV4-1 to TRBJ2-5; tentatively, D is TRBD2 (6 bases). Material: CD4+ or CD8+ T cells sorted from blood, obtained in a trial of the OX40 agonist ivuxolimab. The chain's CDR3 is CASSQDGGMGSGQETQYF. Here the CDR3 DNA reads TGCGCCAGCAGCCAAGACGGCGGGATGGGGAGTGGACAAGAGACCCAGTACTTC.